The 26 T cell receptor beta chains presented below share a single source sample, sequenced in a study of CD8+ T cells in alopecia areata. CD4+ cells underwent sorting into CD25+CD127- cells for roughly 5 patients. TCR sequencing used cDNA made by reverse transcription of extracted RNA. Sequencing used immunoSEQ multiplex PCR; TCRdb keeps in-frame clones, though not all of them. The top ten hold under 2% of the sample, which has about 37,000 clones, over 50% seen once. The sample comprised CD4+ Tregs sorted from blood. The receptors originated from a human donor with alopecia areata.

This rearrangement joins TRBV18 to TRBJ2-7; no clear D gene. The germline CDR1 and CDR2 sequences are KGHSH and LQKENI. The ends were cut back, 3 bases at V and 0 bases at J, with 12 bases in the middle. CDR3 length: 15 residues. The CDR3 sequence: CASSPSAPSSYEQYF. The CDR3 DNA reads as TGTGCCAGCTCACCTTCGGCCCCGAGCTCCTACGAGCAGTACTTC.

This clone was seen just once. The gene calls are TRBV6-6 and TRBJ1-2, with no clear D. Trimming removed 7 bases at V and 4 bases at J, with 16 bases between. Germline loops: CDR1 MNHNY, CDR2 SVGAGI (reference sequence). CDR3 size: 14 residues. The CDR3 here is CASIPPGQIYGYTF. The DNA of the CDR3 is TGTGCCAGCATACCCCCTGGGCAGATCTATGGCTACACCTTC.

This clone was seen just once. The V and J genes are TRBV4-3 and TRBJ2-1, with 9 bases aligning to TRBD2. V was pared by 4 bases and J by 5 bases, with 6 bases of the junction left unmatched. Germline assignment: CDR1 LGHNA and CDR2 YSLEER. CDR3 length equals 15 residues. CDR3 bases: TGCGCCAGCAGCCGGACTAGCGAACCAAACAATGAGCAGTTCTTC. Its translation: CASSRTSEPNNEQFF.

This clone has only a few counts. V gene TRBV2 combines with J gene TRBJ1-1; D gene ambiguous. The CDR3 is made up of 13 amino acids. CDR1 SNHLY and CDR2 FYNNEI come from the germline V gene. The ends were cut back, 6 bases at V and 2 bases at J, with 10 bases in the middle. The CDR3 reads CASRGYSNTEAFF. CDR3 nucleotide sequence: TGTGCCAGCAGGGGTTACAGTAACACTGAAGCTTTCTTT.

V and J are TRBV6-6 and TRBJ1-5; TRBD1 might be the D (6 bases). V lost 7 bases and J 6 bases, leaving 10 bases between the germline ends. Germline V gene data show CDR1 as MNHNY and CDR2 as SVGAGI (reference sequence). The CDR3 is made up of 12 amino acids. CDR3 sequence reads: CASNQGSQPQHF. The CDR3 DNA follows: TGTGCCAGCAACCAGGGGAGTCAGCCCCAGCATTTT.

The rearrangement links TRBV5-4 to TRBJ2-5; 9 bases align to TRBD2. With 0 bases clipped from V and 9 bases from J, the junction kept 3 bases outside the gene matches. Germline assignment: CDR1 SGHNT and CDR2 YYREEE (reference sequence). This CDR3 spans 13 amino acids. The CDR3 here is CASSLALAGPQYF. The CDR3 DNA is TGTGCCAGCAGCTTGGCGCTAGCGGGGCCCCAGTACTTC.

The V gene is TRBV27, the J gene TRBJ1-5, with D uncertain. The germline gives CDR1 MNHEY, CDR2 SMNVEV (reference sequence). This CDR3 spans 15 amino acids. Trimming pared 5 bases from V and 1 base from J, leaving 12 bases between. CDR3 region: CASSRSTTSNQPQHF. The CDR3, as DNA: TGTGCCAGCAGTCGATCGACGACGAGCAATCAGCCCCAGCATTTT.

This clone rates as medium-sized. The chain carries TRBV6-6 and TRBJ2-7, with 13 bases identical to TRBD2. Losses at the gene ends were 5 bases for V and 0 bases for J; bases not matched to a gene: 4. This CDR3 contains 16 residues. Germline V CDR1 and CDR2: MNHNY, SVGAGI (reference sequence). The CDR3 DNA is TGTGCCAGCAGTCATCGGACTAGCGGGAGCTCCTACGAGCAGTACTTC. It is translated as CASSHRTSGSSYEQYF.

This chain links TRBV10-3 with TRBJ1-4; D is possibly TRBD1 (5 bases). Trimming took off 6 bases at V and 4 bases at J, with 15 bases between the two ends. The germline CDR1 and CDR2 sequences are ENHRY and SYGVKD. The CDR3 is 15 amino acids. This CDR3 is CAISPTGGGNEKLFF. CDR3 in DNA: TGTGCCATCAGCCCCACGGGGGGGGGTAATGAAAAACTGTTTTTT.

To note about this clone: At the DNA level, this CDR3 is encoded by other sequences in the same sample as well. The gene calls are TRBV2 and TRBJ2-2; D unresolved. Germline CDR1 SNHLY, CDR2 FYNNEI. CDR3 length equals 12 residues. V was cut by 5 bases and J by 8 bases, with 9 bases left in between. The CDR3 DNA reads as TGTGCCAGCAGTTCCTCCTCTGGGGAGCTGTTTTTT. This translates into CASSSSSGELFF.

The DNA of the CDR3 is TGTGCCAGCAGCTTAGACAGGGGGCTCGGCTACACCTTC. Protein product: CASSLDRGLGYTF. The chain has TRBV7-2 and TRBJ1-2; 9 bases agree with TRBD1. J was trimmed by 8 bases and V by 1 base; bases with no gene match: 2. Germline V gene lookup returns CDR1 SGHTA and CDR2 FQGNSA. This CDR3 is built from 13 residues.

J is TRBJ1-2 and V is TRBV2, with D perhaps matching TRBD1 (5 bases). This CDR3 spans 14 amino acids. Per germline, CDR1 SNHLY and CDR2 FYNNEI. The V gene lost 8 bases and the J gene lost 6 bases, with 19 bases spanning the gap. The CDR3 DNA reads as TGTGCCAGCCTTACGGGGCCGACGGACAATGGCTACACCTTC. Its protein is CASLTGPTDNGYTF.

V and J are TRBV6-5 and TRBJ1-5, with D possibly being TRBD1 (5 bases). V lost 5 bases to trimming and J lost 7 bases, with 18 bases between them. CDR1 is MNHEY and CDR2 is SVGAGI in the germline V gene. The CDR3 has 15 residues. The CDR3 bases are TGTGCCAGCAGTCCGGGGGGAGGTAGGGGCCAGCCCCAGCATTTT. The encoded protein is CASSPGGGRGQPQHF.

The chain's CDR3 is CASSPNANTGELFF. DNA of the CDR3: TGTGCCAGCTCACCTAACGCGAACACCGGGGAGCTGTTTTTT. This sequence joins TRBV18 and TRBJ2-2; D call uncertain. Germline lookup yields CDR1 KGHSH and CDR2 LQKENI. The CDR3 has 14 amino acids. V was clipped by 3 bases and J by 0 bases, with 5 bases between them.

The V gene is TRBV9, the J gene TRBJ2-7; 8 bases align to TRBD2. Germline CDR1 is SGDLS and CDR2 is YYNGEE. This CDR3 has 13 amino acids. Losses at the gene ends were 3 bases for V and 9 bases for J; bases not matched to a gene: 8. The CDR3 here is CASSAPAGDVQYF. The CDR3 DNA is TGTGCCAGCAGCGCCCCAGCGGGAGATGTGCAGTACTTC.

This chain uses TRBV7-8 with TRBJ1-2; weak D call: TRBD1 (5 bases). Trimming removed 4 bases from V and 7 bases from J, with 16 bases in between. This CDR3 contains 14 residues. Germline V lookup: CDR1 SGHVS, CDR2 FQNEAQ. The CDR3 spells CASSSNRRLGGYTF. CDR3 in DNA: TGTGCCAGCAGCTCAAACAGGAGGCTCGGTGGCTACACCTTC.

A remark on this clone: Sequence at one end of the junction differs from germline and may be a read error. The rearrangement links TRBV5-4 to TRBJ2-3, with 12 bases lining up with TRBD2. CDR3 length: 15 residues. In germline, CDR1 is SGHNT, CDR2 YYREEE (reference sequence). The chain's CDR3 is CANSSGLAGPDTQYF. DNA for the CDR3: TGTGCCAACAGCTCAGGACTAGCGGGACCAGATACGCAGTATTTT.

The table lists this clone with a few counts. V usage is TRBV5-1 and J usage is TRBJ1-1; a weak D match, TRBD1 (6 bases). From germline, CDR1 is SGHRS and CDR2 YFSETQ. Trimming took off 4 bases at V and 0 bases at J, with 13 bases between the two ends. The CDR3 has 15 amino acids. As DNA, the CDR3 is TGCGCCAGCAGCCGAACTGACAGGATGAACACTGAAGCTTTCTTT. Its protein product is CASSRTDRMNTEAFF.

This clone was counted a few times. This chain uses TRBV7-2 with TRBJ2-1, with 9 bases fitting TRBD1. Germline V CDR1 and CDR2: SGHTA, FQGNSA. The J segment lost 3 bases and the V segment lost 5 bases, leaving 5 bases of the junction unmatched. The CDR3 loop spans 15 amino acids. CDR3 sequence reads: CASSRDRVVYNEQFF. The DNA of the CDR3 is TGTGCCAGCAGCCGGGACAGGGTCGTCTACAATGAGCAGTTCTTC.

This clone was observed a handful of times. This CDR3 reads CASSYSQHAKNIQYF. The CDR3 DNA follows: TGTGCCAGCAGTTACTCCCAGCATGCAAAAAACATTCAGTACTTC. The rearrangement joins TRBV6-5 to TRBJ2-4; D gene ambiguous. The ends were cut back, 0 bases at V and 4 bases at J, with 10 bases in the middle. Germline V gene sequence: CDR1 MNHEY, CDR2 SVGAGI. CDR3 length: 15 amino acids.

This chain joins TRBV28 and TRBJ1-2; no clear D gene. This CDR3 spans 12 amino acids. V was cut by 11 bases and J by 8 bases, with 18 bases left in between. Germline CDR1 is MDHEN and CDR2 is SYDVKM. This chain's CDR3 is CAAFGRASGYTF. CDR3 nucleotides: TGTGCCGCCTTCGGGAGGGCGTCGGGCTACACCTTC.

This chain connects TRBV7-2 to TRBJ1-5; no clear D gene. The CDR3 spans 15 residues. CDR1 and CDR2 from the germline V gene are SGHTA and FQGNSA. The ends were cut back, 2 bases at V and 0 bases at J, with 8 bases in the middle. CDR3 in DNA: TGTGCCAGCAGCTTAAACTTCAATAGCAATCAGCCCCAGCATTTT. This sequence encodes CASSLNFNSNQPQHF.

The V call is TRBV18, the J call TRBJ2-7; 9 bases align to TRBD1. Trimming took 1 base from V and 0 from J; bases not matched to a gene: 1. The CDR3 sequence is 15 residues long. CDR1 and CDR2 (germline): KGHSH, LQKENI. CDR3 DNA: TGTGCCAGCTCACCACGGACAGGGGCCTCCTACGAGCAGTACTTC. Protein: CASSPRTGASYEQYF.

This clone was seen a handful of times. The chain has TRBV20-1 and TRBJ2-7; D remains unclear. Trimming took 5 bases from V and 3 from J, leaving 8 bases between them. Per the germline V gene, CDR1 is DFQATT and CDR2 is SNEGSKA (reference sequence). The CDR3 totals 11 residues. The CDR3 loop reads CSAPIYYEQYF. DNA for the CDR3: TGCAGTGCTCCGATCTACTACGAGCAGTACTTC.

This chain links TRBV5-1 with TRBJ1-2, with D possibly being TRBD1 (6 bases). The germline V and J ends were trimmed by 3 bases and 4 bases, with 10 bases remaining between them. In germline, CDR1 is SGHRS, CDR2 YFSETQ. The CDR3 has 13 amino acids. CDR3: CASSSSQGYGYTF. The DNA for the CDR3 is TGCGCCAGCAGCTCATCACAGGGCTATGGCTACACCTTC.

The rearrangement uses TRBV5-4 and TRBJ2-6, with D possibly being TRBD1 (5 bases). Trimming pared 0 bases from V and 3 bases from J, leaving 10 bases between. The CDR3 totals 16 residues. Germline CDR1 SGHNT, CDR2 YYREEE (reference sequence). The CDR3 DNA reads TGTGCCAGCAGCTTGGGTTGGCAGGGTGGGGCCAACGTCCTGACTTTC. Translated: CASSLGWQGGANVLTF.